This T cell receptor (beta chain) was identified during a study of PD-1 blockade in classical Hodgkin lymphoma. Study-level results: As was reported, newly diagnosed patients showed lower baseline TCR diversity than healthy donors did. Repertoire difference causes, possibly disease activity or prior therapy, remain undefined.

Produced via immunoSEQ multiplex PCR; TCRdb's table is partial and in-frame only. This table holds 20,000 to 25,000 clones, approximately 92% found once. Trimming left V 1 base short and J 0 bases short, with 15 bases between. Germline CDR1 reads MGHRA; CDR2 reads YSYEKL. This CDR3 is 17 amino acids long. Comments on this clone: Its target is unknown.

Time point reported: newly diagnosed, previously untreated cHL patient sample. Thawed PBMCs underwent magnetic negative selection to yield purified CD4+ T cells. Untreated, newly diagnosed classical Hodgkin lymphoma PBMCs were used for comparison. The sample taken for sequencing was CD4+ T cells from blood. The sequence derives from a human donor with classical Hodgkin lymphoma. The genes are TRBV4-1 and TRBJ1-2; maybe TRBD1 (5 bases). The chain's CDR3 is CASSQATEERPNYGYTF. DNA for the CDR3: TGCGCCAGCAGCCAAGCGACAGAAGAGAGGCCTAACTATGGCTACACCTTC.